The 18 T cell receptor beta chains reported below all come from one sample, sequenced in a study of blood T cell repertoires in COVID-19. Assay used: immunoSEQ multiplex PCR; TCRdb lists only in-frame clones, some missing. The data contain roughly 100,000 clones, 90% of them singletons. Sequenced: peripheral blood. The receptors shown here come from a man over 45 with acute or convalescent COVID-19.

This clone turned up a few times. This chain connects TRBV6-6 to TRBJ1-4; TRBD1 agrees at 8 bases. CDR1 is MNHNY, CDR2 SVGAGI, per germline (reference sequence). The CDR3 runs 14 residues. V dropped 5 bases and J dropped 8; count of bases not matched to a gene: 7. The CDR3 loop is CASSRTGLQEKLFF. DNA for the CDR3: TGTGCCAGCAGTCGGACAGGGCTTCAGGAAAAACTGTTTTTT.

This chain connects TRBV11-3 to TRBJ2-1; a possible D gene is TRBD2 (5 bases). V was cut by 0 bases and J by 9 bases, with 9 bases left in between. Germline values: CDR1 SGHNT, CDR2 YENEEA. The CDR3 spans 13 residues. This CDR3 is CASSLEVGLEQFF. The CDR3 DNA reads as TGTGCCAGCAGCTTAGAGGTCGGACTTGAGCAGTTCTTC.

The CDR3 reads CASSQGFLAGSGELFF. The CDR3 DNA sequence: TGTGCCAGCAGCCAAGGGTTCCTAGCGGGATCCGGGGAGCTGTTTTTT. V is TRBV4-2 and J is TRBJ2-2; 9 nucleotides match TRBD2. The V and J ends lost 1 base and 6 bases, in that order; junction bases with no gene match: 6. In germline, CDR1 is LGHNA, CDR2 YNFKEQ. CDR3 size: 16 residues.

The chain's CDR3 is CASSIDQGLRDEQYF. CDR3 sequence (DNA): TGTGCCAGTAGTATAGATCAGGGTCTCCGGGACGAGCAGTACTTC. The rearrangement links TRBV19 to TRBJ2-7, with D possibly being TRBD1 (5 bases). The CDR3 spans 15 residues. V gave up 0 bases and J gave up 5 bases, with 14 bases separating them. Germline-derived CDR1 and CDR2 are LNHDA and SQIVND (reference sequence).

The count of this clone is one. The CDR3 DNA is TGTGCCAGCTCACCAAGGCCCCAACTAGCGGCGGGGGAGACCCAGTACTTC. Amino acid sequence: CASSPRPQLAAGETQYF. The chain couples TRBV18 to TRBJ2-5, with TRBD2 matching 8 bases. Germline lookup yields CDR1 KGHSH and CDR2 LQKENI. CDR3 size: 17 residues. Trimming took 2 bases from V and 5 from J; bases not matched to a gene: 13.

The rearrangement joins TRBV19 to TRBJ2-7; 7 bases map to TRBD2. Germline CDR1 LNHDA, CDR2 SQIVND (reference sequence). The CDR3 runs to 13 residues. With V trimmed by 1 base and J by 6 bases, 3 bases remained unmatched. CDR3 coding DNA: TGTGCCAGTAGTATAGGTTCGGGGGGCGAGCAGTACTTC. As protein: CASSIGSGGEQYF.

The chain carries TRBV5-1 and TRBJ2-1, with 10 nucleotides matching TRBD1. The J segment lost 4 bases and the V segment lost 0 bases, leaving 4 bases of the junction unmatched. Germline V gene sequence: CDR1 SGHRS, CDR2 YFSETQ. The CDR3 has 16 amino acids. CDR3 amino acids: CASSLDGQGVYNEQFF. The DNA for the CDR3 is TGCGCCAGCAGCTTGGATGGACAGGGGGTGTACAATGAGCAGTTCTTC. The full variable domain, completed using reference TRBV5-1 and TRBJ2-1, is KAGVTQTPRYLIKTRGQQVTLSCSPISGHRSVSWYQQTPGQGLQFLFEYFSETQRNKGNFPGRFSGRQFSNSRSEMNVSTLELGDSALYLCASSLDGQGVYNEQFFGPGTRLTVL.

Only a few counts were recorded for this clone. The chain employs TRBV12-3 or TRBV12-4 and TRBJ2-1; D is uncertain. V was trimmed by 8 bases and J by 0 bases, leaving 8 bases between them. The CDR3 length is 13 residues. CDR3 in DNA: TGTGCCAGCTTTCTGAGCTCCTACAATGAGCAGTTCTTC. Its protein is CASFLSSYNEQFF.

About this clone: The sample contains more than one DNA sequence encoding this CDR3. The gene calls are TRBV9 and TRBJ1-2, with D uncertain. This CDR3 comprises 12 residues. Trimming pared 4 bases from V and 2 bases from J, leaving 6 bases between. The V gene's germline CDR1 is SGDLS and CDR2 YYNGEE. The CDR3 sequence is CASSRSNYGYTF. The DNA of the CDR3 is TGTGCCAGCAGCCGGTCGAACTATGGCTACACCTTC.

This rearrangement joins TRBV5-4 to TRBJ1-6; 9 bases match TRBD1. Per the germline V gene, CDR1 is SGHNT and CDR2 is YYREEE (reference sequence). The CDR3 is made up of 16 amino acids. V was clipped by 4 bases and J by 6 bases; unmatched bases: 8. CDR3 sequence: CASSLGQGRSNSPLHF. CDR3 coding DNA: TGTGCCAGCAGCCTGGGACAGGGTAGGAGTAATTCACCCCTCCACTTT.

This chain joins TRBV9 and TRBJ1-3; D gene ambiguous. Germline CDR1 is SGDLS and CDR2 is YYNGEE. The V and J ends lost 3 bases and 0 bases respectively, with 13 bases between them. The CDR3 spans 16 residues. The CDR3 DNA reads as TGTGCCAGCAGCGCCGGCACAGCAAACTCTGGAAACACCATATATTTT. Protein product: CASSAGTANSGNTIYF.

The gene calls are TRBV6-5 and TRBJ2-7; TRBD2 matches 11 bases. With V trimmed by 2 bases and J by 3 bases, 0 bases remained unmatched. There are 14 residues in the CDR3. The germline V gene encodes CDR1 MNHEY and CDR2 SVGAGI. The CDR3 spells CASSYGTSGYEQYF. The DNA of the CDR3 is TGTGCCAGCAGTTACGGGACTAGCGGCTACGAGCAGTACTTC.

V is TRBV27 and J is TRBJ1-1; D unresolved. This CDR3 is built from 14 residues. The V gene's germline CDR1 is MNHEY and CDR2 SMNVEV (reference sequence). Trimming took off 6 bases at V and 1 base at J, with 12 bases between the two ends. The CDR3 DNA reads TGTGCCAGCAGAAGACATGGTCCGAACACTGAAGCTTTCTTT. This gives the protein CASRRHGPNTEAFF.

The genes are TRBV19 and TRBJ1-2; no reliable D call. Germline values: CDR1 LNHDA, CDR2 SQIVND (reference sequence). There are 17 residues in the CDR3. V was pared by 7 bases and J by 0 bases, with 21 bases between. The CDR3 is CASTQWLQALSNYGYTF. The CDR3 DNA is TGTGCCAGTACCCAGTGGCTCCAGGCGCTCTCTAACTATGGCTACACCTTC.

The V call is TRBV6-2 or TRBV6-3, the J call TRBJ2-2; 9 positions agree with TRBD2. Trimming removed 6 bases from V and 1 base from J; junction bases left unmatched: 6. CDR1 and CDR2 (germline): MNHEY, SVGEGT. The CDR3 loop spans 16 amino acids. This CDR3 reads CASSLAGRKNTGELFF. The CDR3 DNA sequence: TGTGCCAGCAGCCTAGCGGGGAGAAAGAACACCGGGGAGCTGTTTTTT.

V gene TRBV19 combines with J gene TRBJ2-7; 7 positions agree with TRBD2. Germline loops: CDR1 LNHDA, CDR2 SQIVND (reference sequence). J lost 4 bases, V lost 7 bases, and 7 bases had no gene match. CDR3 size: 13 residues. For the CDR3, the DNA is TGTGCCAGTACCAGCGGGGTAGCTTACGAGCAGTACTTC. Translation gives CASTSGVAYEQYF.

The rearrangement links TRBV27 to TRBJ1-2; D is uncertain. The V end lost 2 bases, the J end lost 6 bases, and 19 bases lay between the germline ends. The germline V gene has CDR1 MNHEY and CDR2 SMNVEV (reference sequence). The CDR3 length is 16 residues. Written as DNA, the CDR3 is TGTGCCAGCAGTTTAAAGAGCAGACCTACAGAGAATGGCTACACCTTC. This encodes CASSLKSRPTENGYTF.

This rearrangement joins TRBV5-5 to TRBJ1-4, with 8 nucleotides matching TRBD1. The CDR3 is made up of 15 amino acids. Germline V CDR1 and CDR2: SGHKS, YYEKEE (reference sequence). The ends lost 4 bases at V and 8 bases at J; junction bases unmatched: 10. The CDR3 reads CASSQLDRDLEKLFF. The CDR3 DNA is TGTGCCAGCAGCCAGCTGGACAGGGATCTCGAAAAACTGTTTTTT.